The 25 T cell receptor beta chains in this list originate from one sample, sequenced in a study of cytomegalovirus exposure and HLA in healthy donors. The PCR used 60 Vbeta and 13 Jbeta primers. Assay used: immunoSEQ multiplex PCR; TCRdb lists only in-frame clones, some missing. This sample has about 180,000 clones, with over 65% found just once. The specimen was PBMCs. These receptors were taken from a man aged 18 to 30 in good health and CMV-seronegative.

The count of this clone is one. This chain uses TRBV28 with TRBJ2-5; D gene uncertain. V gave up 4 bases and J gave up 1 base, with 10 bases separating them. This CDR3 comprises 14 residues. From germline, CDR1 is MDHEN and CDR2 SYDVKM. CDR3 region: CASSSTFAQETQYF. The CDR3 DNA sequence: TGTGCCAGCAGTTCCACTTTTGCCCAAGAGACCCAGTACTTC.

The chain employs TRBV14 and TRBJ2-1; TRBD2 is a possible D gene (6 bases). The CDR3 extends over 14 amino acids. V dropped 2 bases and J dropped 6 bases, with 11 bases sitting between them. CDR1 and CDR2 (germline): SGHDN, FVKESK. The CDR3 here is CASSQIAGSNEQFF. The CDR3 nucleotides read TGTGCCAGCAGCCAAATCGCGGGGTCCAATGAGCAGTTCTTC.

The chain has TRBV5-6 and TRBJ1-1, with D maybe TRBD1 (5 bases). The CDR3 extends over 15 amino acids. The germline V and J ends were trimmed by 4 bases and 5 bases, with 18 bases remaining between them. CDR1 is SGHDT, CDR2 YYEEEE, per germline. The CDR3 coding sequence is TGTGCCAGCAGCCCCCGCAGGGTGGTTAGGACTGAAGCTTTCTTT. This sequence encodes CASSPRRVVRTEAFF.

DNA for the CDR3: TGTGCCAGCAGACTAGCGGGGGGGCTCGAGCAGTACTTC. This sequence encodes CASRLAGGLEQYF. The gene calls are TRBV5-4 and TRBJ2-7; 13 nucleotides match TRBD2. CDR1 is SGHNT and CDR2 is YYREEE in the germline V gene (reference sequence). This CDR3 is built from 13 residues. Losses at the gene ends were 5 bases for V and 6 bases for J; bases not matched to a gene: 2.

The CDR3 bases are TGTGCCAGCAGTGGTTTACAGGGGGCTTACTATGGCTACACCTTC. Protein: CASSGLQGAYYGYTF. This chain connects TRBV2 to TRBJ1-2; 9 bases align to TRBD1. The J segment lost 3 bases and the V segment lost 4 bases, leaving 6 bases of the junction unmatched. Germline lookup yields CDR1 SNHLY and CDR2 FYNNEI. The CDR3 is made up of 15 amino acids. The whole variable domain, filled in from reference TRBV2 and TRBJ1-2, reads EPEVTQTPSHQVTQMGQEVILRCVPISNHLYFYWYRQILGQKVEFLVSFYNNEISEKSEIFDDQFSVERPDGSNFTLKIRSTKLEDSAMYFCASSGLQGAYYGYTFGSGTRLTVV.

This clone was detected a few times. This chain links TRBV6-5 with TRBJ2-1; TRBD2 is a possible D gene (5 bases). The germline V gene has CDR1 MNHEY and CDR2 SVGAGI. The CDR3 runs 15 residues. V was pared by 0 bases and J by 0 bases, with 6 bases between. This CDR3 reads CASSYSGSSYNEQFF. The CDR3 coding sequence is TGTGCCAGCAGTTACTCGGGGAGCTCCTACAATGAGCAGTTCTTC.

This rearrangement joins TRBV6-5 to TRBJ1-2, with a tentative D call TRBD1 (6 bases). This CDR3 has 16 amino acids. Trimming pared 4 bases from V and 2 bases from J, leaving 17 bases between. Per germline, CDR1 MNHEY and CDR2 SVGAGI. The CDR3 coding sequence is TGTGCCAGCAGTTGGCGGCGGGGGGCAGTAAACTATGGCTACACCTTC. The encoded protein is CASSWRRGAVNYGYTF.

The chain joins TRBV7-9 to TRBJ2-5, with 10 positions matching TRBD2. CDR1 and CDR2 (germline): SEHNR, FQNEAQ (reference sequence). The length of the CDR3 is 15 residues. Trimming cost V 4 bases and J 5 bases; bases outside gene matches: 7. CDR3 sequence: CASSSGGLAMETQYF. CDR3 DNA sequence: TGTGCCAGCAGCTCGGGGGGACTAGCGATGGAGACCCAGTACTTC.

The chain uses TRBV5-4 and TRBJ1-6, with 7 bases that match TRBD1. The CDR3 has 16 residues. J lost 6 bases, V lost 7 bases, and 13 bases had no gene match. Germline-derived CDR1 and CDR2 are SGHNT and YYREEE (reference sequence). The CDR3 bases are TGTGCCAGCGGGACCCAACAGGGGATCGGTAATTCACCCCTCCACTTT. Residues: CASGTQQGIGNSPLHF.

The chain's CDR3 is CASSLETGWTDTQYF. The DNA of the CDR3 is TGTGCCAGCAGCTTAGAGACTGGATGGACAGATACGCAGTATTTT. This chain uses TRBV7-9 with TRBJ2-3; no firm D call. Germline V CDR1 and CDR2: SEHNR, FQNEAQ (reference sequence). The length of the CDR3 is 15 residues. With 1 base removed from V and 3 bases from J, the gap between germline ends came to 11 bases.

CDR3 loop: CASIGSGGSTDTQYF. CDR3 coding DNA: TGTGCCAGCATCGGAAGTGGGGGGAGTACAGATACGCAGTATTTT. The chain combines TRBV5-6 with TRBJ2-3, with a tentative D call TRBD2 (6 bases). The CDR3 has 15 residues. Between the trimmed V and J ends, which lost 6 bases and 3 bases, there was a span of 17 bases. Looked up from germline, CDR1 is SGHDT and CDR2 is YYEEEE.

The CDR3 here is CASSPRAGGPYEQYF. CDR3 bases: TGTGCCAGCAGTCCTCGAGCGGGAGGTCCCTACGAGCAGTACTTC. V usage is TRBV27 and J usage is TRBJ2-7; the match to TRBD2 covers 9 bases. The CDR3 is 15 amino acids. Germline CDR1 reads MNHEY; CDR2 reads SMNVEV (reference sequence). The V gene end was trimmed by 5 bases and the J gene end by 2 bases; junction bases not matched to a gene: 7.

The CDR3 DNA sequence: TGTGCCAGCAGTTACTCGAGGGGTAGCGGGAGATTGTACGAGCAGTACTTC. This sequence encodes CASSYSRGSGRLYEQYF. The chain is built from TRBV6-7 and TRBJ2-7; 9 positions agree with TRBD2. TRBV6-7 is marked as an open reading frame, function uncertain. This CDR3 spans 17 amino acids. With V trimmed by 0 bases and J by 4 bases, 10 bases remained unmatched.

The chain links TRBV5-4 to TRBJ2-5; the D is unclear. This CDR3 spans 15 amino acids. V lost 0 bases to trimming and J lost 2 bases, with 11 bases between them. The germline V gene encodes CDR1 SGHNT and CDR2 YYREEE (reference sequence). The DNA for the CDR3 is TGTGCCAGCAGCTTGGTGGGCAGCCTACAAGAGACCCAGTACTTC. Translation gives CASSLVGSLQETQYF.

CDR3: CASSQPDRGNQPQHF. CDR3 in DNA: TGTGCCAGCAGCCAGCCGGACAGGGGGAATCAGCCCCAGCATTTT. The gene calls are TRBV16 and TRBJ1-5, with 10 bases matching TRBD1. The CDR3 runs 15 residues. Germline values: CDR1 KGHSY, CDR2 FQNENV. After removal of 3 bases from V and 4 bases from J, the junction contained 3 bases not matched to a gene.

A single count supports this clone. V is TRBV5-1 and J is TRBJ2-5; 11 bases map to TRBD2. The J call is uncertain, as TRBJ2-7 better fits the DNA end. The CDR3 extends over 16 amino acids. Germline V gives CDR1 SGHRS, CDR2 YFSETQ. CDR3 bases: TGCGCCAGCCGTAAAGCGGGACTAGCGGATTTCTACGAGCAGTACTTC. This codes for CASRKAGLADFYEQYF.

The chain uses TRBV19 and TRBJ2-3; D is ambiguous. The CDR3 length is 13 residues. Trimming removed 3 bases at V and 1 base at J, with 5 bases between. Germline V gene lookup returns CDR1 LNHDA and CDR2 SQIVND (reference sequence). CDR3 DNA: TGTGCCAGTAGTATCCAGGGCACAGATACGCAGTATTTT. This codes for CASSIQGTDTQYF.

This chain connects TRBV6-1 to TRBJ2-5, with 7 bases identical to TRBD1. Germline V CDR1 and CDR2: MNHNS, SASEGT. CDR3 length: 14 amino acids. The V and J ends lost 4 bases and 6 bases, in that order; junction bases with no gene match: 8. CDR3 amino acids: CASSVDRVGKTQYF. Here the CDR3 DNA reads TGTGCCAGCAGTGTCGACAGGGTCGGGAAGACCCAGTACTTC.

J is TRBJ2-7 and V is TRBV4-2; D might be TRBD2 (5 bases). The CDR3 runs to 15 residues. Germline V gives CDR1 LGHNA, CDR2 YNFKEQ. Trimming took 0 bases from V and 1 from J, leaving 10 bases between them. Here the CDR3 reads CASSQEISVSYEQYF. CDR3 nucleotide sequence: TGTGCCAGCAGCCAAGAGATTAGCGTTTCCTACGAGCAGTACTTC.

CDR3 region: CASSDAATGNTDTQYF. In DNA, the CDR3 is TGTGCCAGCAGTGACGCCGCCACAGGGAACACAGATACGCAGTATTTT. V is TRBV25-1 and J is TRBJ2-3; D perhaps matches TRBD1 (6 bases). This CDR3 has 16 residues. Germline V gives CDR1 MGHDK, CDR2 SYGVNS. V was pared by 3 bases and J by 2 bases, with 15 bases between.

This rearrangement joins TRBV5-6 to TRBJ2-7; D not certain. Germline assignment: CDR1 SGHDT and CDR2 YYEEEE. There are 14 residues in the CDR3. Trimming removed 4 bases from V and 0 bases from J, with 11 bases in between. The CDR3 DNA is TGTGCCAGCAGCCGTATCGAGAGCTCCTACGAGCAGTACTTC. Translating it yields CASSRIESSYEQYF.

This clone was observed once. The rearrangement uses TRBV10-3 and TRBJ1-6; tentative D call: TRBD1 (5 bases). Germline CDR1 reads ENHRY; CDR2 reads SYGVKD. The CDR3 contains 11 residues. Trimming took off 8 bases at V and 11 bases at J, with 10 bases between the two ends. CDR3 in amino acids: CAILGVAPLHF. Written as DNA, the CDR3 is TGTGCCATCCTAGGGGTAGCACCCCTCCACTTT.

The rearrangement uses TRBV7-2 and TRBJ2-3; 8 nucleotides agree with TRBD2. With 8 bases clipped from V and 4 bases from J, the junction kept 2 bases outside the gene matches. Germline V gene lookup returns CDR1 SGHTA and CDR2 FQGNSA. The CDR3 has 12 amino acids. In nucleotides, the CDR3 is TGTGCCAGCGGGACTAGTTCAGATACGCAGTATTTT. This sequence encodes CASGTSSDTQYF.

V gene TRBV30 combines with J gene TRBJ2-3; tentative D call: TRBD1 (5 bases). CDR1 is GTSNPN, CDR2 SVGIG, per germline (reference sequence). The CDR3 contains 14 residues. Trimming shortened V by 1 base and J by 4 bases, and 12 bases separated the two germline ends. CDR3 DNA: TGTGCCTGGAGTGCTCAGGGATTTTCAGATACGCAGTATTTT. Its protein product is CAWSAQGFSDTQYF.

This chain connects TRBV4-2 to TRBJ1-1, with a weak D call TRBD1 (5 bases). CDR3 size: 14 residues. Trimming took off 4 bases at V and 5 bases at J, with 14 bases between the two ends. Germline assignment: CDR1 LGHNA and CDR2 YNFKEQ. DNA for the CDR3: TGTGCCAGCAGCCCCCAGGGCGGAGGGACTGAAGCTTTCTTT. Encoded protein: CASSPQGGGTEAFF.